The 15 T cell receptor beta chains in this list originate from one sample, sequenced in a study of radiotherapy plus CTLA-4 blockade in lung cancer (dated by TCRdb to the late 2010s). The library was generated by the immunoSEQ multiplex PCR assay. What TCRdb holds here is the immuneACCESS table cut down to in-frame rearrangements. Part of the clones is not present; checked against another copy, under half of the missing clones reflect an unresolved V gene, and the others are unexplained. The sample includes under 90,000 clones, with around 72% observed a single time. The ten largest account for over 12% of the sample. The sequencing here drew on peripheral blood, taken from a patient treated with radiotherapy plus ipilimumab. All receptors derive from a human donor with non-small cell lung cancer that progressed on radiotherapy plus ipilimumab.

J is TRBJ2-3 and V is TRBV7-2, with D perhaps TRBD1 or TRBD2 (5 bases each). The CDR3 extends over 14 amino acids. Germline V lookup: CDR1 SGHTA, CDR2 FQGNSA. The V gene lost 5 bases and the J gene lost 2 bases, with 11 bases spanning the gap. DNA of the CDR3: TGTGCCAGCAGCAAACGGGACCACACAGATACGCAGTATTTT. Its protein is CASSKRDHTDTQYF. Drawing the rest from reference TRBV7-2 and TRBJ2-3, the complete variable domain is GAGVSQSPSNKVTEKGKDVELRCDPISGHTALYWYRQSLGQGLEFLIYFQGNSAPDKSGLPSDRFSAERTGGSVSTLTIQRTQQEDSAVYLCASSKRDHTDTQYFGPGTRLTVL.

DNA for the CDR3: TGTGCCAGCAGTTGGGGACAGCAAATCTATGGCTACACCTTC. Protein sequence: CASSWGQQIYGYTF. The V gene is TRBV28, the J gene TRBJ1-2, with 7 bases that match TRBD1. Trimming took 4 bases from V and 4 from J; bases not matched to a gene: 6. This CDR3 is built from 14 residues. CDR1 is MDHEN, CDR2 SYDVKM, per germline.

The V and J genes are TRBV19 and TRBJ2-6; maybe TRBD1 (6 bases). The CDR3 is 16 amino acids. The ends were cut back, 4 bases at V and 1 base at J, with 11 bases in the middle. CDR1 LNHDA and CDR2 SQIVND come from the germline V gene (reference sequence). The CDR3, as DNA: TGTGCCAGTAGTACCTTCAGGGGATCTGGGGCCAACGTCCTGACTTTC. Translation: CASSTFRGSGANVLTF.

The V call is TRBV9, the J call TRBJ1-5; D unclear. Trimming removed 4 bases from V and 2 bases from J, with 7 bases in between. Germline CDR1 SGDLS, CDR2 YYNGEE. CDR3 size: 13 residues. The CDR3: CASSPHGNQPQHF. CDR3 in DNA: TGTGCCAGCAGCCCCCACGGCAATCAGCCCCAGCATTTT.

The chain recombines TRBV5-1 with TRBJ1-3; 8 bases fit TRBD1. Trimming at V came to 4 bases and at J to 2 bases, leaving 8 bases not matched to a gene. The CDR3 is 16 amino acids. The germline V gene has CDR1 SGHRS and CDR2 YFSETQ. The CDR3 bases are TGCGCCAGCAGCCCTTCTCAGGGGGCGCCTGGAAACACCATATATTTT. Its translation: CASSPSQGAPGNTIYF. Full variable domain (remainder filled in from reference TRBV5-1 and TRBJ1-3): KAGVTQTPRYLIKTRGQQVTLSCSPISGHRSVSWYQQTPGQGLQFLFEYFSETQRNKGNFPGRFSGRQFSNSRSEMNVSTLELGDSALYLCASSPSQGAPGNTIYFGEGSWLTVV.

The rearrangement links TRBV18 to TRBJ2-7, with 7 bases fitting TRBD2. In germline, CDR1 is KGHSH, CDR2 LQKENI. The length of the CDR3 is 14 residues. Trimming cost V 4 bases and J 4 bases; bases outside gene matches: 7. The CDR3 sequence: CASSLGTSAYEQYF. Written as DNA, the CDR3 is TGTGCCAGCTCACTAGGCACTAGCGCATACGAGCAGTACTTC. The whole variable domain, filled in from reference TRBV18 and TRBJ2-7, reads NAGVMQNPRHLVRRRGQEARLRCSPMKGHSHVYWYRQLPEEGLKFMVYLQKENIIDESGMPKERFSAEFPKEGPSILRIQQVVRGDSAAYFCASSLGTSAYEQYFGPGTRLTVT.

This rearrangement joins TRBV11-3 to TRBJ2-7; a weak D match, TRBD2 (5 bases). V was cut by 4 bases and J by 0 bases, with 7 bases left in between. Germline assignment: CDR1 SGHNT and CDR2 YENEEA. The length of the CDR3 is 13 residues. The CDR3 sequence is CASSYGDSYEQYF. The CDR3 DNA is TGTGCCAGCAGCTACGGGGACTCCTACGAGCAGTACTTC.

The chain links TRBV14 to TRBJ2-2; 7 nucleotides line up with TRBD1. CDR1 and CDR2 from the germline V gene are SGHDN and FVKESK. With V trimmed by 1 base and J by 3 bases, 8 bases remained unmatched. The CDR3 runs to 17 residues. CDR3 sequence (DNA): TGTGCCAGCAGCCAAGGCTGGGACAGTCGGTACACCGGGGAGCTGTTTTTT. It encodes CASSQGWDSRYTGELFF.

To note about this clone: The junction differs from germline at one of its ends, possibly a read error. The V gene is TRBV4-2, the J gene TRBJ2-3, with a possible D match to TRBD2 (5 bases). The CDR3 covers 13 residues. The germline V gene has CDR1 LGHNA and CDR2 YNFKEQ. This CDR3 reads CASSQDLSTTKYF. As DNA, the CDR3 is TGTGCCAGCAGCCAAGATTTATCGACTACGAAGTATTTT.

The chain joins TRBV4-3 to TRBJ2-5; D might be TRBD1 (6 bases). The CDR3 contains 14 residues. Germline V gives CDR1 LGHNA, CDR2 YSLEER. V was pared by 1 base and J by 2 bases, with 8 bases between. CDR3 bases: TGCGCCAGCAGCCAAGGTACAGGGCAAGAGACCCAGTACTTC. The encoded protein is CASSQGTGQETQYF.

The chain couples TRBV4-1 to TRBJ2-6; unclear D gene. Trimming removed 4 bases from V and 0 bases from J, with 7 bases in between. CDR3 size: 15 residues. The germline V gene has CDR1 MGHRA and CDR2 YSYEKL. The CDR3 nucleotides read TGCGCCAGCAGCCGGGGAAACTCTGGGGCCAACGTCCTGACTTTC. Its translation is CASSRGNSGANVLTF.

The chain links TRBV9 to TRBJ1-1; 7 positions match TRBD1. After removal of 1 base from V and 10 bases from J, the junction contained 7 bases not matched to a gene. The CDR3 totals 13 residues. CDR1 SGDLS and CDR2 YYNGEE come from the germline V gene. For the CDR3, the DNA is TGTGCCAGCAGCGTACTTGACAGGGATGGAGCTTTCTTT. Translated: CASSVLDRDGAFF.

The chain uses TRBV28 and TRBJ1-2; D uncertain. The CDR3 runs to 13 residues. V lost 6 bases and J lost 8, with 16 bases in between. Looked up from germline, CDR1 is MDHEN and CDR2 is SYDVKM. Here the CDR3 DNA reads TGTGCCAGCAGGCTTATGGGAGTCGGAGGCTACACCTTC. Its translation is CASRLMGVGGYTF.

The genes are TRBV6-1 and TRBJ1-5, with D possibly TRBD1 on 5 matching bases. This CDR3 is built from 13 residues. The V gene's germline CDR1 is MNHNS and CDR2 SASEGT. Deletions cut 6 bases from V and 7 bases from J, with 13 bases between. The CDR3 is CASRDRGYQPQHF. CDR3 sequence (DNA): TGTGCCAGCAGAGACAGAGGATACCAGCCCCAGCATTTT.

V usage is TRBV15 and J usage is TRBJ1-4; no definite D call. Germline CDR1 LNHNV, CDR2 YYDKDF (reference sequence). Trimming pared 0 bases from V and 7 bases from J, leaving 9 bases between. The CDR3 sequence is 14 residues long. CDR3 sequence (DNA): TGTGCCACCAGCAGAGATTTGTTTTCTGAAAAACTGTTTTTT. It translates to CATSRDLFSEKLFF.